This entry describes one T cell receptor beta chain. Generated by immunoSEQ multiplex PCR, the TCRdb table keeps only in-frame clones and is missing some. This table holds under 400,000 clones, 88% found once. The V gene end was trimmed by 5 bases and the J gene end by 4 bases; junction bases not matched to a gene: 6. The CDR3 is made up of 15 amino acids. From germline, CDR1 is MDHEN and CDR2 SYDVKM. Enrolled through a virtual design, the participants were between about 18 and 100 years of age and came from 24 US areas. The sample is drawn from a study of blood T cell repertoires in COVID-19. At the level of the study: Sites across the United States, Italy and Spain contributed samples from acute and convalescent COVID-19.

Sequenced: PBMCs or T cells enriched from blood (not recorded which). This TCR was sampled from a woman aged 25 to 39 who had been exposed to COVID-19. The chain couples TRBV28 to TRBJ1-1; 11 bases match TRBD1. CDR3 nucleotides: TGTGCCAGCAGTCCAACCGGGACAGGGGGCACTGAAGCTTTCTTT. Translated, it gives CASSPTGTGGTEAFF.